The sequence of this TCR beta chain was determined in a study of blood T cell repertoires in COVID-19. Germline-derived CDR1 and CDR2 are GTSNPN and SVGIG (reference sequence). The CDR3 runs 13 residues. V lost 4 bases to trimming and J lost 2 bases, with 10 bases between them. Produced via immunoSEQ multiplex PCR; TCRdb's table is partial and in-frame only. The sample lists about 270,000 clones, roughly 86% occurring once. The chain couples TRBV30 to TRBJ2-3; D not resolved. Sequences were obtained from peripheral blood. The clonotype was recovered from a man aged 35-49 years who had recovered from COVID-19. CDR3 protein: CAWTNYNTDTQYF. CDR3 in DNA: TGTGCCTGGACCAACTACAACACAGATACGCAGTATTTT.